This T cell receptor (beta chain) emerged from a study of beta chain features in type 1 diabetes. cDNA synthesis used the whole RNA isolate, giving expressed TCRB sequences. Libraries were prepared by immunoSEQ multiplex PCR; TCRdb keeps only in-frame clonotypes and omits some of them. The sample has over 500,000 clones, less than 20% seen once. This CDR3 is 14 amino acids long. V was trimmed by 1 base and J by 2 bases, leaving 9 bases between them. Germline CDR1 LNHDA, CDR2 SQIVND (reference sequence). The sequenced sample was naive CD4+ T cells from blood. The chain joins TRBV19 to TRBJ2-7; no reliable D call. This TCR came from a man between 18 and 29 years old in good health. The CDR3 DNA is TGTGCCAGTAGTATAGGGGCCAGGCCCTACGAGCAGTACTTC. Its translation: CASSIGARPYEQYF.